This passage covers 25 T cell receptor beta chains from one sample sequenced in a study of CD8 T cells in Susac syndrome. The RNA, about 0.45 to 1 ug, was put through reverse transcription using random hexamers. TCRdb called the immunoSEQ multiplex PCR reads again in MiXCR, with one record for every CDR3 protein. The sample holds tens of thousands of distinct CDR3 sequences; roughly 93% are singletons and the top ten take about 0.5%. The sequencing input was CD8+ T cells from PBMCs. Every receptor here comes from a human donor in good health.

The chain links TRBV5-1 to TRBJ1-1; D may be TRBD1 (5 bases). The CDR3 runs to 16 residues. Germline V gene sequence: CDR1 SGHRS, CDR2 YFSETQ. Trimming removed 3 bases from V and 4 bases from J, with 19 bases in between. The CDR3 loop reads CASSSLGASGATEAFF. The CDR3 DNA follows: TGCGCCAGCAGCTCCCTAGGGGCCTCCGGGGCCACTGAAGCTTTCTTT.

This chain links TRBV18 with TRBJ2-2; D possibly corresponds to TRBD1 (5 bases). Germline values: CDR1 KGHSH, CDR2 LQKENI. This CDR3 comprises 14 residues. The V end was cut by 4 bases, the J end by 1 base, with 7 bases between. The CDR3 nucleotides are TGTGCCAGCTCACTTACAGGGAACACCGGGGAGCTGTTTTTT. Translating gives CASSLTGNTGELFF.

V usage is TRBV5-6 and J usage is TRBJ1-1; 10 bases map to TRBD1. V was pared by 3 bases and J by 7 bases, with 6 bases of the junction left unmatched. CDR3 size: 14 residues. Germline assignment: CDR1 SGHDT and CDR2 YYEEEE. CDR3 sequence (DNA): TGTGCCAGCAGCTCCGGGACAGGGGTGATTGAAGCTTTCTTT. It translates to CASSSGTGVIEAFF.

This sequence joins TRBV6-5 and TRBJ2-7; the match to TRBD2 covers 9 bases. The CDR3 has 16 amino acids. V was clipped by 0 bases and J by 3 bases; unmatched bases: 6. CDR1 and CDR2 from the germline V gene are MNHEY and SVGAGI. The DNA of the CDR3 is TGTGCCAGCAGTTACTCGGTAGCGGGAGCGGACTACGAGCAGTACTTC. Amino acid sequence: CASSYSVAGADYEQYF.

The CDR3 sequence is CASSLRTGGEKLFF. The CDR3 DNA is TGCGCCAGCAGCCTCCGGACAGGGGGTGAAAAACTGTTTTTT. The J gene is TRBJ1-4, the V gene TRBV4-1; 10 bases match TRBD1. The CDR3 has 14 amino acids. Trimming cost V 4 bases and J 7 bases; bases outside gene matches: 3. Germline CDR1 reads MGHRA; CDR2 reads YSYEKL.

The chain uses TRBV9 and TRBJ2-7; D is perhaps TRBD2 (7 bases). CDR1 and CDR2 from the germline V gene are SGDLS and YYNGEE. CDR3 length: 15 residues. Trimming shortened V by 6 bases and J by 5 bases, and 21 bases separated the two germline ends. CDR3 in DNA: TGTGCCAGCACCATCGGGGGCGGGAGTATCCACGAGCAGTACTTC. Protein: CASTIGGGSIHEQYF.

The chain employs TRBV6-5 and TRBJ2-5; D unresolved. This CDR3 has 13 residues. Deletions cut 0 bases from V and 5 bases from J, with 7 bases between. The germline V gene encodes CDR1 MNHEY and CDR2 SVGAGI. The CDR3: CASSYSKRETQYF. The DNA for the CDR3 is TGTGCCAGCAGTTACTCGAAGCGTGAGACCCAGTACTTC.

The chain joins TRBV27 to TRBJ1-1; D not certain. Per germline, CDR1 MNHEY and CDR2 SMNVEV (reference sequence). The CDR3 spans 13 residues. With 5 bases removed from V and 5 bases from J, the gap between germline ends came to 12 bases. CDR3 sequence (DNA): TGTGCCAGCAGTCCTAGGGAAGGTACTGAAGCTTTCTTT. It yields the protein CASSPREGTEAFF.

This clonotype was counted a single time. The gene calls are TRBV23-1 and TRBJ1-5; TRBD1 agrees at 7 bases. TRBV23-1 is an ORF, with its function uncertain. This CDR3 contains 16 residues. With 0 bases clipped from V and 9 bases from J, the junction kept 11 bases outside the gene matches. The CDR3 spells CASSQSPGQVSLPQHF. In DNA form, the CDR3 reads TGCGCCAGCAGTCAATCTCCCGGACAGGTTTCCTTGCCCCAGCATTTT.

The V gene is TRBV4-1, the J gene TRBJ2-3, with 7 bases aligning to TRBD2. This CDR3 has 15 amino acids. Trimming removed 1 base from V and 10 bases from J; junction bases left unmatched: 11. CDR1 MGHRA and CDR2 YSYEKL come from the germline V gene. CDR3 coding DNA: TGCGCCAGCAGCCAAGCGGCCGGGGGGATAGAGGCGCAGTATTTT. Translation gives CASSQAAGGIEAQYF.

This chain uses TRBV2 with TRBJ2-7; 9 bases map to TRBD2. V was clipped by 6 bases and J by 3 bases; unmatched bases: 9. The CDR3 extends over 15 amino acids. From germline, CDR1 is SNHLY and CDR2 FYNNEI. The CDR3 protein is CASRLSGSDLYEQYF. CDR3 DNA sequence: TGTGCCAGCAGACTTAGCGGGAGCGACCTCTACGAGCAGTACTTC.

V and J are TRBV27 and TRBJ2-7; 8 bases align to TRBD1. CDR3 length: 14 amino acids. Germline values: CDR1 MNHEY, CDR2 SMNVEV (reference sequence). V lost 6 bases, J lost 5 bases, and 9 bases stayed unmatched. CDR3 in DNA: TGTGCCAGCAGAAATACAGGGGGATCCGACGAGCAGTACTTC. Protein: CASRNTGGSDEQYF.

The chain links TRBV2 to TRBJ2-5, with TRBD2 identical over 8 bases. CDR1 SNHLY and CDR2 FYNNEI come from the germline V gene. The CDR3 is 14 residues long. After removal of 8 bases from V and 4 bases from J, the junction contained 9 bases not matched to a gene. This chain's CDR3 is CASRRAGEGETQYF. The CDR3 DNA reads as TGTGCCAGCCGGAGAGCGGGAGAGGGAGAGACCCAGTACTTC.

The genes are TRBV5-6 and TRBJ1-1, with unresolved D. The CDR3 sequence is 14 residues long. The V gene lost 5 bases and the J gene lost 0 bases, with 11 bases spanning the gap. CDR1 is SGHDT, CDR2 YYEEEE, per germline. CDR3 amino acids: CASRSGLMNTEAFF. The DNA of the CDR3 is TGTGCCAGCAGGTCGGGTCTCATGAACACTGAAGCTTTCTTT.

This clonotype was recorded once. The V call is TRBV3-1, the J call TRBJ2-1; D unclear. The CDR3 spans 12 residues. Looked up from germline, CDR1 is LGHDT and CDR2 is YNNKEL (reference sequence). Trimming removed 3 bases from V and 7 bases from J, with 7 bases in between. The CDR3 loop reads CASSQRNNEQFF. Written as DNA, the CDR3 is TGTGCCAGCAGCCAGAGGAATAATGAGCAGTTCTTC.

The genes are TRBV5-1 and TRBJ2-2, with TRBD1 matching 10 bases. CDR3 length: 18 residues. Germline CDR1 and CDR2: SGHRS and YFSETQ. V was pared by 3 bases and J by 0 bases, with 8 bases of the junction left unmatched. The chain's CDR3 is CASSSRDRGWTNTGELFF. The CDR3 DNA reads TGCGCCAGCAGCTCCCGGGACAGGGGTTGGACGAACACCGGGGAGCTGTTTTTT.

The gene calls are TRBV13 and TRBJ2-7, with a weak D call TRBD2 (6 bases). The CDR3 has 13 residues. Germline CDR1 PRHDT, CDR2 FYEKMQ (reference sequence). Trimming removed 6 bases at V and 4 bases at J, with 13 bases between. Written as DNA, the CDR3 is TGTGCCAGCAGTGTAGATAGCGGATACGAGCAGTACTTC. Residues: CASSVDSGYEQYF.

This chain connects TRBV18 to TRBJ2-1; 8 nucleotides line up with TRBD1. This CDR3 spans 17 amino acids. Looked up from germline, CDR1 is KGHSH and CDR2 is LQKENI. V dropped 4 bases and J dropped 0; count of bases not matched to a gene: 8. The CDR3 sequence: CASSLGQVISSYNEQFF. DNA of the CDR3: TGTGCCAGCTCACTGGGACAGGTTATTAGCTCCTACAATGAGCAGTTCTTC.

This clonotype showed up just once. The V gene is TRBV28, the J gene TRBJ2-7, with 9 nucleotides matching TRBD2. Germline V gives CDR1 MDHEN, CDR2 SYDVKM. This CDR3 is built from 15 residues. J gave up 7 bases and V 1 base, and 8 bases lay outside the gene matches. The CDR3 here is CASSLYAGGEGEQYF. In DNA form, the CDR3 reads TGTGCCAGCAGTTTATATGCGGGAGGGGAGGGGGAGCAGTACTTC. The variable domain in full, with the rest retrieved from reference TRBV28 and TRBJ2-7, is DVKVTQSSRYLVKRTGEKVFLECVQDMDHENMFWYRQDPGLGLRLIYFSYDVKMKEKGDIPEGYSVSREKKERFSLILESASTNQTSMYLCASSLYAGGEGEQYFGPGTRLTVT.

This clonotype was recorded once. The rearrangement uses TRBV7-8 and TRBJ1-4, with D possibly matching TRBD1 (5 bases). Trimming stripped 3 bases from V and 8 bases from J, with 10 bases between. Germline V gene sequence: CDR1 SGHVS, CDR2 FQNEAQ. The CDR3 consists of 13 residues. The chain's CDR3 is CASSFGRGEKLFF. The DNA of the CDR3 is TGTGCCAGCAGCTTTGGACGGGGGGAAAAACTGTTTTTT. The full variable domain, with the rest looked up from reference TRBV7-8 and TRBJ1-4, is GAGVSQSPRYKVAKRGQDVALRCDPISGHVSLFWYQQALGQGPEFLTYFQNEAQLDKSGLPSDRFFAERPEGSVSTLKIQRTQQEDSAVYLCASSFGRGEKLFFGSGTQLSVL.

The chain couples TRBV29-1 to TRBJ2-5; 7 bases are shared with TRBD2. Trimming removed 7 bases from V and 0 bases from J; junction bases left unmatched: 8. CDR3 length: 14 amino acids. Germline CDR1 and CDR2: SQVTM and ANQGSEA. CDR3 region: CSAPPGTNQETQYF. The CDR3 DNA sequence: TGCAGCGCCCCACCAGGGACTAACCAAGAGACCCAGTACTTC.

This sequence joins TRBV7-2 and TRBJ2-1; the match to TRBD2 covers 11 bases. CDR1 and CDR2 from the germline V gene are SGHTA and FQGNSA. The CDR3 is 13 amino acids. V was pared by 5 bases and J by 10 bases, with 4 bases of the junction left unmatched. CDR3 residues: CASSPGTSGEQFF. Here the CDR3 DNA reads TGTGCCAGCAGCCCCGGGACTAGCGGAGAGCAGTTCTTC.

The V and J genes are TRBV5-4 and TRBJ2-1; no clear D. Per the germline V gene, CDR1 is SGHNT and CDR2 is YYREEE (reference sequence). The CDR3 consists of 12 residues. V was clipped by 5 bases and J by 5 bases, with 8 bases between them. CDR3 protein: CASRMDHNEQFF. The CDR3 DNA sequence: TGTGCCAGCAGAATGGACCACAATGAGCAGTTCTTC.

This clonotype was seen just once. This chain links TRBV3-1 with TRBJ2-3; D gene uncertain. Trimming left V 4 bases short and J 5 bases short, with 16 bases between. This CDR3 spans 15 amino acids. CDR1 is LGHDT and CDR2 is YNNKEL in the germline V gene (reference sequence). The CDR3 region is CASSLRPSRGDTQYF. In DNA form, the CDR3 reads TGTGCCAGCAGCCTCCGTCCCTCTCGCGGAGATACGCAGTATTTT.

This chain connects TRBV6-1 to TRBJ1-4; D not resolved. The germline CDR1 and CDR2 sequences are MNHNS and SASEGT. V was trimmed by 3 bases and J by 10 bases, leaving 9 bases between them. The CDR3 contains 12 residues. CDR3 nucleotide sequence: TGTGCCAGCAGTGATAACGCGGGAAAACTGTTTTTT. Protein sequence: CASSDNAGKLFF.